Listed here are 24 T cell receptor beta chains from one sample, sequenced in a study of multiple sclerosis patients with progressive multifocal leukoencephalopathy. Noted time point: before natalizumab initiation. Sequenced by immunoSEQ multiplex PCR; TCRdb stores in-frame clones only, minus some. The profile shows 31,000 or so clones, 89% of them singletons. Material: PBMCs. The receptor source for this set is a human donor with multiple sclerosis.

The chain recombines TRBV5-5 with TRBJ2-1; 14 bases are shared with TRBD2. V was pared by 5 bases and J by 0 bases, with 10 bases of the junction left unmatched. CDR1 SGHKS and CDR2 YYEKEE come from the germline V gene (reference sequence). This CDR3 is 19 amino acids long. CDR3 coding DNA: TGTGCCAGCAGAACGGGACTAGCGGGAGCACCTAGCTCCTACAATGAGCAGTTCTTC. Translation gives CASRTGLAGAPSSYNEQFF.

V is TRBV27 and J is TRBJ2-1; 11 bases agree with TRBD2. The J segment lost 8 bases and the V segment lost 3 bases, leaving 9 bases of the junction unmatched. CDR1 is MNHEY and CDR2 is SMNVEV in the germline V gene (reference sequence). CDR3 length equals 16 residues. The CDR3 sequence: CASSFGGLAEVDEQFF. In DNA, the CDR3 is TGTGCCAGCAGTTTTGGGGGACTAGCGGAGGTGGATGAGCAGTTCTTC.

The chain carries TRBV4-2 and TRBJ2-3, with 13 bases lining up with TRBD2. The germline V gene has CDR1 LGHNA and CDR2 YNFKEQ. V shed 2 bases and J 4 bases; nucleotides not matched to a gene: 0. This CDR3 is 15 amino acids long. DNA of the CDR3: TGTGCCAGCAGCCAAACTAGCGGGAGGGCAGATACGCAGTATTTT. Translated: CASSQTSGRADTQYF.

The chain combines TRBV30 with TRBJ2-7, with D perhaps being TRBD1 or TRBD2 (5 bases each). CDR3 length: 13 residues. Germline V CDR1 and CDR2: GTSNPN, SVGIG (reference sequence). V was pared by 0 bases and J by 9 bases, with 15 bases between. The CDR3 DNA reads as TGTGCCTGGAGTGTCGGGACCTCTATGGGGCAGTACTTC. This sequence encodes CAWSVGTSMGQYF.

The chain combines TRBV4-3 with TRBJ2-7; the D gene is possibly TRBD1 (6 bases). The CDR3 contains 15 residues. Germline values: CDR1 LGHNA, CDR2 YSLEER. Trimming removed 1 base from V and 3 bases from J, with 13 bases in between. CDR3 nucleotide sequence: TGCGCCAGCAGCCAAGTGTCGGGACATGTCTACGAGCAGTACTTC. Encoded protein: CASSQVSGHVYEQYF.

V usage is TRBV9 and J usage is TRBJ2-7, with TRBD1 matching 7 bases. The CDR3 loop spans 15 amino acids. V lost 6 bases and J lost 3; bases outside the gene matches: 12. Germline assignment: CDR1 SGDLS and CDR2 YYNGEE. CDR3: CASTPRPGTDYEQYF. CDR3 DNA sequence: TGTGCCAGCACCCCCCGGCCCGGGACAGACTACGAGCAGTACTTC.

The chain couples TRBV30 to TRBJ2-3; the D is unclear. The CDR3 contains 12 residues. With 2 bases removed from V and 3 bases from J, the gap between germline ends came to 6 bases. Per the germline V gene, CDR1 is GTSNPN and CDR2 is SVGIG (reference sequence). This CDR3 reads CAWSRNTDTQYF. CDR3 sequence (DNA): TGTGCCTGGAGTCGGAATACAGATACGCAGTATTTT.

The rearrangement uses TRBV5-4 and TRBJ2-3; TRBD2 matches at 13 bases. The CDR3 loop spans 18 amino acids. Germline lookup yields CDR1 SGHNT and CDR2 YYREEE (reference sequence). J gave up 2 bases and V 5 bases, and 11 bases lay outside the gene matches. The CDR3 DNA sequence: TGTGCCAGCAGGCCCGGGACTAGCGGGATCCAAATCACAGATACGCAGTATTTT. Protein: CASRPGTSGIQITDTQYF.

The chain links TRBV7-9 to TRBJ2-7; 10 bases map to TRBD1. The germline gives CDR1 SEHNR, CDR2 FQNEAQ (reference sequence). The length of the CDR3 is 15 residues. V dropped 4 bases and J dropped 5; count of bases not matched to a gene: 8. The CDR3 sequence is CASSYTGTGAHEQYF. DNA for the CDR3: TGTGCCAGCAGCTATACCGGGACAGGGGCCCACGAGCAGTACTTC.

This clone occurred a few times. The chain combines TRBV10-3 with TRBJ2-6; D might be TRBD1 (6 bases). The CDR3 is 13 amino acids. V shed 11 bases and J shed 4 bases, with 12 bases lying between them. Germline V gene data show CDR1 as ENHRY and CDR2 as SYGVKD. In nucleotides, the CDR3 is TGTGCCTCACAGGGTGCCGGGGCCAACGTCCTGACTTTC. The encoded protein is CASQGAGANVLTF.

The CDR3, as DNA: TGTGCCAGCAGTTACTTAATAGCAGGGGAGGACACTGAAGCTTTCTTT. Residues: CASSYLIAGEDTEAFF. V and J are TRBV6-6 and TRBJ1-1; a possible D gene is TRBD1 (6 bases). The CDR3 loop spans 16 amino acids. Germline V CDR1 and CDR2: MNHNY, SVGAGI (reference sequence). The V and J ends lost 1 base and 3 bases respectively, with 15 bases between them.

The rearrangement links TRBV19 to TRBJ2-2; 11 nucleotides agree with TRBD1. Germline values: CDR1 LNHDA, CDR2 SQIVND (reference sequence). Unmatched junction bases numbered 4, after V lost 7 bases and J lost 3 bases. The CDR3 is 15 residues long. The CDR3 DNA is TGTGCCAGTATACGGACAGGGGGCTACACCGGGGAGCTGTTTTTT. It yields the protein CASIRTGGYTGELFF.

The rearrangement links TRBV7-2 to TRBJ1-2; 7 nucleotides line up with TRBD1. The trim removed 5 bases at V and 1 base at J, leaving 10 bases unmatched. The CDR3 length is 16 residues. CDR1 SGHTA and CDR2 FQGNSA come from the germline V gene. The CDR3 is CASSPYTDRHNYGYTF. CDR3 coding DNA: TGTGCCAGCAGCCCATATACGGACAGGCATAACTATGGCTACACCTTC.

CDR3 sequence: CASSPLGVREQYF. CDR3 nucleotide sequence: TGCGCCAGCAGCCCCTTAGGGGTACGGGAGCAGTACTTC. This sequence joins TRBV4-3 and TRBJ2-7, with a tentative D call TRBD1 (5 bases). Germline-derived CDR1 and CDR2 are LGHNA and YSLEER. Trimming removed 4 bases at V and 7 bases at J, with 14 bases between. The CDR3 is made up of 13 amino acids.

V usage is TRBV11-2 and J usage is TRBJ2-7; D is possibly TRBD1 (6 bases). Trimming shortened V by 5 bases and J by 2 bases, and 10 bases separated the two germline ends. The germline V gene has CDR1 SGHAT and CDR2 FQNNGV. CDR3 length: 13 residues. The chain's CDR3 is CASSLTGPYEQYF. Written as DNA, the CDR3 is TGTGCCAGCAGCCTGACAGGCCCCTACGAGCAGTACTTC.

This chain uses TRBV11-2 with TRBJ2-2, with D hard to call. V gave up 5 bases and J gave up 5 bases, with 9 bases separating them. Germline V lookup: CDR1 SGHAT, CDR2 FQNNGV. The CDR3 consists of 13 residues. The CDR3 DNA reads as TGTGCCAGCAGCCCTGGGAATACCGGGGAGCTGTTTTTT. It is translated as CASSPGNTGELFF.

The V and J genes are TRBV18 and TRBJ2-3; 7 nucleotides match TRBD2. CDR3 length: 15 residues. The ends lost 0 bases at V and 6 bases at J; junction bases unmatched: 6. CDR1 is KGHSH, CDR2 LQKENI, per germline. The CDR3 nucleotides are TGTGCCAGCTCACCACCGAACCGGGAGGTGGATACGCAGTATTTT. Its translation: CASSPPNREVDTQYF.

V gene TRBV28 combines with J gene TRBJ1-1; D unresolved. There are 14 residues in the CDR3. V lost 3 bases and J lost 4, with 12 bases in between. In germline, CDR1 is MDHEN, CDR2 SYDVKM. CDR3 DNA sequence: TGTGCCAGCAGTTTGTCGGCGGGCCGCACTGAAGCTTTCTTT. Its protein is CASSLSAGRTEAFF.

The chain recombines TRBV6-1 with TRBJ1-4; D may be TRBD1 (6 bases). Trimming pared 5 bases from V and 7 bases from J, leaving 17 bases between. The CDR3 extends over 15 amino acids. CDR1 and CDR2 from the germline V gene are MNHNS and SASEGT. CDR3 DNA: TGTGCCAGCAGTTTATGGGGGGGCGCAGGTGAAAAACTGTTTTTT. It codes for CASSLWGGAGEKLFF.

The rearrangement links TRBV30 to TRBJ1-1; TRBD1 matches 7 bases. The germline CDR1 and CDR2 sequences are GTSNPN and SVGIG (reference sequence). The CDR3 is 14 residues long. Trimming removed 0 bases from V and 0 bases from J; junction bases left unmatched: 1. CDR3 nucleotides: TGTGCCTGGAGTGTAGGGACAGTGAACACTGAAGCTTTCTTT. Residues: CAWSVGTVNTEAFF.

The chain recombines TRBV7-9 with TRBJ2-7; 9 bases match TRBD2. CDR1 SEHNR and CDR2 FQNEAQ come from the germline V gene (reference sequence). J was trimmed by 3 bases and V by 8 bases; bases with no gene match: 14. The CDR3 has 16 amino acids. The CDR3 loop reads CASGPPGVAGVYEQYF. DNA of the CDR3: TGTGCCAGCGGCCCACCGGGAGTAGCGGGAGTCTACGAGCAGTACTTC.

The J gene is TRBJ2-7, the V gene TRBV19; D is uncertain. Germline V gene data show CDR1 as LNHDA and CDR2 as SQIVND (reference sequence). Trimming pared 6 bases from V and 3 bases from J, leaving 9 bases between. The CDR3 runs to 12 residues. DNA for the CDR3: TGTGCCAGTAGGGCGGCCAACTACGAGCAGTACTTC. Amino acid sequence: CASRAANYEQYF.

This sequence joins TRBV5-1 and TRBJ1-4; 7 nucleotides match TRBD1. The germline CDR1 and CDR2 sequences are SGHRS and YFSETQ. V shed 2 bases and J 4 bases; nucleotides not matched to a gene: 5. The CDR3 runs to 15 residues. CDR3 bases: TGCGCCAGCAGCTTATGGGACAGCCTTAATGAAAAACTGTTTTTT. Translation: CASSLWDSLNEKLFF.

The chain is built from TRBV7-2 and TRBJ2-7, with D maybe TRBD2 (5 bases). Germline V gives CDR1 SGHTA, CDR2 FQGNSA. This CDR3 is built from 15 residues. Deletions cut 1 base from V and 7 bases from J, with 17 bases between. The chain's CDR3 is CASSLDGGGTGEQYF. The CDR3 region has the DNA TGTGCCAGCAGCTTAGATGGAGGCGGAACCGGGGAGCAGTACTTC.